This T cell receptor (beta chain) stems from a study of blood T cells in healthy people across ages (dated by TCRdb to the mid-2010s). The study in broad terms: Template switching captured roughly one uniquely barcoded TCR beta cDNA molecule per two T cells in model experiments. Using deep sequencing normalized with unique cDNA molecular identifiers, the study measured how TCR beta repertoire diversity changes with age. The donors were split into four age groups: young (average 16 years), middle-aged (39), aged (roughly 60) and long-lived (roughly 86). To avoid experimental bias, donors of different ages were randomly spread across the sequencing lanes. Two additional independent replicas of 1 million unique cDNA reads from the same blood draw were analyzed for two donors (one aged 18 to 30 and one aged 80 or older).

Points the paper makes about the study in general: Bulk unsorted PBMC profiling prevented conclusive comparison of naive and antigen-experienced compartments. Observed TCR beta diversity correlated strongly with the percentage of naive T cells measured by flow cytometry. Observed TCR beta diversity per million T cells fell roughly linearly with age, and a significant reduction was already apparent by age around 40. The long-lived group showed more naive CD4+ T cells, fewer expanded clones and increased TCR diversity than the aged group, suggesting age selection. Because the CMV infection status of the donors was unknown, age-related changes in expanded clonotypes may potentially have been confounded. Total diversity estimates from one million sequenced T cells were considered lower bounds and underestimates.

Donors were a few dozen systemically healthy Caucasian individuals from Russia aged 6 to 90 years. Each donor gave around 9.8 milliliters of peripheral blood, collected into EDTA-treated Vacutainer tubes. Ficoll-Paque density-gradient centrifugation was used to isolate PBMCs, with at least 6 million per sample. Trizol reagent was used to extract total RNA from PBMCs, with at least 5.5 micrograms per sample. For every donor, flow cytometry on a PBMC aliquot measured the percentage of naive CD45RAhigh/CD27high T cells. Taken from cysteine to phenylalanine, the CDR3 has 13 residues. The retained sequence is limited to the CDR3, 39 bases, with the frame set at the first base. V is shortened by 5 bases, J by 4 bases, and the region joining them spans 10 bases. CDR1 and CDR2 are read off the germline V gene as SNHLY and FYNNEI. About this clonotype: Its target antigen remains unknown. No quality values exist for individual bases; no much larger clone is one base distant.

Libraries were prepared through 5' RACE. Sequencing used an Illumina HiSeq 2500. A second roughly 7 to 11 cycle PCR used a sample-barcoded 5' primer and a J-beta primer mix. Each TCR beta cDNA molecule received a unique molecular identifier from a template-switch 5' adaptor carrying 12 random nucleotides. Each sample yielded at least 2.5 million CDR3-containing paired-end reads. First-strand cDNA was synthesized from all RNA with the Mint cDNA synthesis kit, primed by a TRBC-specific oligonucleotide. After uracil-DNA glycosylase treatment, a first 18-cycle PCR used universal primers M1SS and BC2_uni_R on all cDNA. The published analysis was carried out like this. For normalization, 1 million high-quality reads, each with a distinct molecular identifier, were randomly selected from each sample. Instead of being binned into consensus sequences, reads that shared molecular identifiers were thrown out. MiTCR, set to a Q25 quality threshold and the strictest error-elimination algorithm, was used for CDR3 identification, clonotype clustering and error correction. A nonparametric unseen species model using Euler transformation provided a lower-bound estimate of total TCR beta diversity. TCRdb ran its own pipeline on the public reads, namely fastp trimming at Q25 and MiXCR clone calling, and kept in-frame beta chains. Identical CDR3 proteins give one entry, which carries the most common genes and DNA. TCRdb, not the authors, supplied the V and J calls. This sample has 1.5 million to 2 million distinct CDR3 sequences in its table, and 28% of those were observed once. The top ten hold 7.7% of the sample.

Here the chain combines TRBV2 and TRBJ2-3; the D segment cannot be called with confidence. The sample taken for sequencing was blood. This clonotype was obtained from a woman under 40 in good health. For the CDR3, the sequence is CASSPTAPDTQYF. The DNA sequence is TGTGCCAGCAGTCCGACTGCGCCAGATACGCAGTATTTT.